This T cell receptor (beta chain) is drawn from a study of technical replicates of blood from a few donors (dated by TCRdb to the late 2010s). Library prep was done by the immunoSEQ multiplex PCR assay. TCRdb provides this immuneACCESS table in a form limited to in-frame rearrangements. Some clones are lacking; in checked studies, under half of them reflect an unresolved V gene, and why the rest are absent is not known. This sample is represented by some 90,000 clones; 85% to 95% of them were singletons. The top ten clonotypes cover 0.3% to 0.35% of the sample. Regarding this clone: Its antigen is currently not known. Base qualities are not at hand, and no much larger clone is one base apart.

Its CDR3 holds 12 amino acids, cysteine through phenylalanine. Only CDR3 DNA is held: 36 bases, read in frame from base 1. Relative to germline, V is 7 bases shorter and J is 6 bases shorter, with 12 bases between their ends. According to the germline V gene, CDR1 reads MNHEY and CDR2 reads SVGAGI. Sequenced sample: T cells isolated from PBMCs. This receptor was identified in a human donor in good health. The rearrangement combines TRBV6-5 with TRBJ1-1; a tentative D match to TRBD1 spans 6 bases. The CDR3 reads CASTGVGAEAFF. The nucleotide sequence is TGTGCCAGCACAGGGGTGGGAGCTGAAGCTTTCTTT.